This record covers a single TCR beta chain. The sample originates from a study of blood T cell repertoires in COVID-19. Study-wide context: The United States, Italy and Spain supplied acute and convalescent COVID-19 samples. PBMCs, B-cell-depleted T cells, or T cells provided the cDNA or gDNA that made up the material.

Clones were sequenced by immunoSEQ multiplex PCR, and TCRdb holds only the in-frame ones, with some missing. The table includes roughly 150,000 clones, 88% detected once. The sample consisted of peripheral blood. This receptor was obtained from a man in his forties or fifties who had recovered from COVID-19.

CDR3 sequence reads: CASSERQGSILYEQYF. The DNA of the CDR3 is TGTGCCAGCAGTGAACGACAGGGGTCAATTCTCTACGAGCAGTACTTC. The chain joins TRBV6-1 to TRBJ2-7; the match to TRBD1 covers 8 bases. This CDR3 comprises 16 residues. Germline V gene lookup returns CDR1 MNHNS and CDR2 SASEGT. The J segment lost 3 bases and the V segment lost 2 bases, leaving 9 bases of the junction unmatched.